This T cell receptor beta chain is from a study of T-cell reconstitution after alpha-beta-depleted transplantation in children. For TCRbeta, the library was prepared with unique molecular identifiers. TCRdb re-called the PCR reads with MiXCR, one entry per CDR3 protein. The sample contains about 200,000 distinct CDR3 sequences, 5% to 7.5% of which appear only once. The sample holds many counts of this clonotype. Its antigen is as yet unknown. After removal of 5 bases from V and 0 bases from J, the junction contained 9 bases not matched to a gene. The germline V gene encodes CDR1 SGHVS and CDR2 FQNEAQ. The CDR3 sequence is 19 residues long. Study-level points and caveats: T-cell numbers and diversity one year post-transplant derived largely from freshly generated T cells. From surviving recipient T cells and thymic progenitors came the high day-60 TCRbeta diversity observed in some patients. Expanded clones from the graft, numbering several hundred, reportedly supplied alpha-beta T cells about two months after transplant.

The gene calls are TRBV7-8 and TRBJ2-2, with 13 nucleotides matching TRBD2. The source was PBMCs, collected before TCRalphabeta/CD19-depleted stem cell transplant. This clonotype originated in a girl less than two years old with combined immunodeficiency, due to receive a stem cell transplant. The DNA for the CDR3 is TGTGCCAGCAGCCCCCGGACTAGCGGGGGCCTATCGAACACCGGGGAGCTGTTTTTT. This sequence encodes CASSPRTSGGLSNTGELFF.